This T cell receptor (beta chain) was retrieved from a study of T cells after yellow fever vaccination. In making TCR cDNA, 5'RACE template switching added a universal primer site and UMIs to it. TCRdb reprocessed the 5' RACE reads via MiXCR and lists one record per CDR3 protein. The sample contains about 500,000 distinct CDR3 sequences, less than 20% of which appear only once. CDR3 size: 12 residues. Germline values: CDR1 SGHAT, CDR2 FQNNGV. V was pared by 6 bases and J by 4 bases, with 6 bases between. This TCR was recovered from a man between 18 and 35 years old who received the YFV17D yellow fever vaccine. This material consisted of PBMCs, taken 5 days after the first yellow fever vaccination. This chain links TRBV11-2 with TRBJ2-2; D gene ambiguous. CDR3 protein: CASRRSTGELFF. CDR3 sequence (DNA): TGTGCCAGCAGGAGGAGCACCGGGGAGCTGTTTTTT. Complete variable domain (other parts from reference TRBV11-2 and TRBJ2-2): EAGVAQSPRYKIIEKRQSVAFWCNPISGHATLYWYQQILGQGPKLLIQFQNNGVVDDSQLPKDRFSAERLKGVDSTLKIQPAKLEDSAVYLCASRRSTGELFFGEGSRLTVL.